The 11 T cell receptor beta chains presented below share a single source sample, sequenced in a study of T cell responses to AZD1222 COVID-19 vaccine. Clones were sequenced by immunoSEQ multiplex PCR, and TCRdb holds only the in-frame ones, with some missing. The repertoire consists of 130,000 or so clones, with around 90% occurring once and the leading ten covering roughly 4.2%. Sequenced here: peripheral blood, sampled 28 days after the second dose of the MenACWY control vaccine. The receptors originated from an adult who received the MenACWY meningococcal vaccine as a control.

This clone occurred a few times. This sequence joins TRBV2 and TRBJ1-6; D unclear. Trimming pared 6 bases from V and 7 bases from J, leaving 10 bases between. Germline CDR1 and CDR2: SNHLY and FYNNEI. The CDR3 is 13 amino acids. As DNA, the CDR3 is TGTGCCAGCAGCGGAGGAGGGAATTCACCCCTCCACTTT. Protein: CASSGGGNSPLHF.

The chain is built from TRBV5-6 and TRBJ2-2; D not resolved. Germline CDR1 SGHDT, CDR2 YYEEEE. Trimming shortened V by 1 base and J by 4 bases, and 5 bases separated the two germline ends. CDR3 length: 13 amino acids. CDR3 sequence reads: CASSLQPTGELFF. CDR3 DNA sequence: TGTGCCAGCAGCTTGCAACCCACCGGGGAGCTGTTTTTT.

This clone was found once. This rearrangement joins TRBV6-2 or TRBV6-3 to TRBJ1-1; D perhaps matches TRBD1 (6 bases). Trimming left V 2 bases short and J 0 bases short, with 7 bases between. The CDR3 runs to 14 residues. Per the germline V gene, CDR1 is MNHEY and CDR2 is SVGEGT. CDR3 residues: CASSYQGMNTEAFF. CDR3 DNA: TGTGCCAGCAGTTACCAGGGGATGAACACTGAAGCTTTCTTT.

CDR3 DNA: TGTGCCAGCGTATTACTAGCGGAGGACGAGCAGTACGTC. It encodes CASVLLAEDEQYV. The chain carries TRBV2 and TRBJ2-7; 8 nucleotides line up with TRBD2. The CDR3 runs to 13 residues. Germline loops: CDR1 SNHLY, CDR2 FYNNEI. The junction had 8 bases not matched to a gene; V was cut back by 8 bases and J by 5 bases.

The V call is TRBV27, the J call TRBJ2-3; 8 nucleotides align to TRBD2. The junction had 6 bases not matched to a gene; V was cut back by 5 bases and J by 2 bases. This CDR3 has 15 amino acids. CDR1 is MNHEY and CDR2 is SMNVEV in the germline V gene (reference sequence). This CDR3 reads CASSPSLAVTDTQYF. The CDR3 coding sequence is TGTGCCAGCAGTCCCTCACTAGCGGTCACAGATACGCAGTATTTT.

The chain couples TRBV15 to TRBJ1-4; D is possibly TRBD1 (6 bases). Germline V gene lookup returns CDR1 LNHNV and CDR2 YYDKDF (reference sequence). The CDR3 has 16 residues. V dropped 5 bases and J dropped 8 bases, with 21 bases sitting between them. The CDR3 region is CATSPRGGGNGEKLFF. Written as DNA, the CDR3 is TGTGCCACCAGCCCACGAGGGGGAGGGAACGGGGAAAAACTGTTTTTT.

This clone was detected once. The V and J genes are TRBV6-1 and TRBJ2-5; D is tentatively TRBD1 or TRBD2 (5 bases each). The V end lost 3 bases, the J end lost 5 bases, and 13 bases lay between the germline ends. Germline CDR1 and CDR2: MNHNS and SASEGT. The CDR3 spans 14 residues. The CDR3 protein is CASSEGPASETQYF. The CDR3 DNA sequence: TGTGCCAGCAGTGAGGGACCGGCTAGCGAGACCCAGTACTTC.

The chain recombines TRBV10-3 with TRBJ2-2, with TRBD1 identical over 9 bases. The germline gives CDR1 ENHRY, CDR2 SYGVKD. The CDR3 is 16 amino acids. The V segment lost 6 bases and the J segment 2 bases; nucleotides outside the gene matches: 7. CDR3 sequence: CAISEPGQGNTGELFF. The DNA for the CDR3 is TGTGCCATCAGCGAGCCGGGACAGGGAAACACCGGGGAGCTGTTTTTT.

This clone is termed medium-sized (0.01 to 0.1%). V is TRBV4-1 and J is TRBJ2-1; D call uncertain. Trimming removed 0 bases at V and 7 bases at J, with 7 bases between. CDR3 length: 13 residues. Per the germline V gene, CDR1 is MGHRA and CDR2 is YSYEKL. In DNA form, the CDR3 reads TGCGCCAGCAGCCAAGATCGGAAGAATGAGCAGTTCTTC. Its protein product is CASSQDRKNEQFF.

The chain employs TRBV11-1 and TRBJ2-7, with TRBD1 matching over 7 bases. V lost 8 bases to trimming and J lost 3 bases; unmatched junction nucleotides: 10. The CDR3 covers 14 residues. The germline V gene encodes CDR1 SGHAT and CDR2 FQDESV (reference sequence). The CDR3 sequence: CASGDRALGYEQYF. As DNA, the CDR3 is TGTGCCAGCGGAGACAGGGCTTTGGGCTACGAGCAGTACTTC.

The V and J genes are TRBV7-6 and TRBJ1-5; D is perhaps TRBD1 (5 bases). V dropped 1 base and J dropped 2 bases, with 15 bases sitting between them. The CDR3 has 17 residues. Looked up from germline, CDR1 is SGHVS and CDR2 is FNYEAQ. CDR3 sequence reads: CASSLEGLDWGNQPQHF. The CDR3 region has the DNA TGTGCCAGCAGCTTAGAGGGGTTGGATTGGGGCAATCAGCCCCAGCATTTT.